Following are 12 T cell receptor beta chains from one sample sequenced in a study of blood T cell repertoires in COVID-19. Some clones are missing from TCRdb's copy, which holds only in-frame ones; the method was immunoSEQ multiplex PCR. Of a few hundred thousand clones in the sample, around 87% were seen once. Sequencing input: peripheral blood. Receptors originate from a human donor in a cohort sampled during active COVID-19.

J is TRBJ1-3 and V is TRBV9, with unresolved D. Germline lookup yields CDR1 SGDLS and CDR2 YYNGEE. V was clipped by 4 bases and J by 3 bases, with 14 bases between them. The CDR3 loop spans 15 amino acids. The CDR3: CASSPQQSLGNTIYF. The CDR3 coding sequence is TGTGCCAGCAGCCCCCAACAGAGCCTTGGAAACACCATATATTTT.

About this clone: The identical CDR3 is also encoded by other nucleotide sequences in the sample. The V and J genes are TRBV28 and TRBJ2-2; 7 nucleotides agree with TRBD1. The CDR3 sequence is 14 residues long. The junction had 5 bases not matched to a gene; V was cut back by 6 bases and J by 4 bases. Germline V gene sequence: CDR1 MDHEN, CDR2 SYDVKM. The CDR3 loop reads CASRAAGGTGELFF. For the CDR3, the DNA is TGTGCCAGCAGAGCAGCAGGGGGCACCGGGGAGCTGTTTTTT.

The chain recombines TRBV11-2 with TRBJ2-5; D is unclear. The CDR3 is 11 amino acids. V lost 5 bases and J 7 bases, leaving 8 bases between the germline ends. Germline V gives CDR1 SGHAT, CDR2 FQNNGV. As DNA, the CDR3 is TGTGCCAGCAGCGCCTCAGGGACCCAGTACTTC. Residues: CASSASGTQYF.

This clone was found once. The chain's CDR3 is CASSPSRDSQYF. The CDR3 bases are TGCGCCAGCAGCCCAAGCCGGGACTCGCAGTACTTC. V usage is TRBV5-1 and J usage is TRBJ2-7; D possibly corresponds to TRBD2 (6 bases). The CDR3 is 12 amino acids. V lost 4 bases and J lost 9, with 14 bases in between. Germline CDR1 SGHRS, CDR2 YFSETQ.

V is TRBV2 and J is TRBJ2-7, with TRBD1 identical over 7 bases. Germline V gives CDR1 SNHLY, CDR2 FYNNEI. The ends lost 5 bases at V and 9 bases at J; junction bases unmatched: 10. CDR3 length equals 13 residues. The CDR3 DNA reads as TGTGCCAGCAGTCCTTGGACAGGAAGGTTGCAGTACTTC. Translated, it gives CASSPWTGRLQYF.

The rearrangement joins TRBV7-8 to TRBJ2-7; D remains ambiguous. The CDR3 length is 11 residues. The V end was cut by 5 bases, the J end by 3 bases, with 5 bases between. CDR1 and CDR2 (germline): SGHVS, FQNEAQ. The CDR3 sequence is CASSISYEQYF. In DNA, the CDR3 is TGTGCCAGCAGCATCAGCTACGAGCAGTACTTC.

The rearrangement joins TRBV6-5 to TRBJ1-1, with unresolved D. Germline V gene lookup returns CDR1 MNHEY and CDR2 SVGAGI. The CDR3 loop spans 13 amino acids. Between the trimmed V and J ends, which lost 6 bases and 6 bases, there was a span of 14 bases. CDR3 loop: CASSPSGVPEAFF. CDR3 DNA: TGTGCCAGCAGCCCCTCGGGAGTCCCTGAAGCTTTCTTT.

This clone was recorded only once. The V call is TRBV10-1, the J call TRBJ2-7; 7 bases line up with TRBD1. V shed 8 bases and J 3 bases; nucleotides not matched to a gene: 10. CDR1 and CDR2 (germline): WNHNN, SYGVQD (reference sequence). The CDR3 length is 14 residues. The CDR3 loop is CASGRDSPNYEQYF. In DNA form, the CDR3 reads TGCGCCAGCGGCCGGGACAGTCCCAACTACGAGCAGTACTTC.

The chain carries TRBV10-2 and TRBJ2-5, with TRBD2 identical over 15 bases. The CDR3 runs to 17 residues. Trimming cost V 8 bases and J 4 bases; bases outside gene matches: 11. CDR1 and CDR2 from the germline V gene are WSHSY and SAAADI. As DNA, the CDR3 is TGCGCCAGCTCCGGACTAGCGGGAGGGCCGGCCCTAGAGACCCAGTACTTC. Its protein product is CASSGLAGGPALETQYF.

A few counts support this clone. The chain recombines TRBV5-3 with TRBJ1-5, with 11 positions matching TRBD1. TRBV5-3 has ORF status, its function being uncertain. Losses at the gene ends were 10 bases for V and 6 bases for J; bases not matched to a gene: 9. The CDR3 has 14 amino acids. The CDR3 DNA reads as TGTGCCCGACGGAGGACAGGGGGCTTTCAGCCCCAGCATTTT. Translation gives CARRRTGGFQPQHF.

The chain couples TRBV4-2 to TRBJ2-2; D possibly corresponds to TRBD1 (8 bases). CDR3 length: 16 amino acids. V was shortened by 4 bases and J by 5 bases, with 17 bases between the two germline ends. The V gene's germline CDR1 is LGHNA and CDR2 YNFKEQ. The CDR3 here is CASSPLGQGGTGELFF. The CDR3 DNA reads TGTGCCAGCAGCCCACTCGGACAGGGAGGGACCGGGGAGCTGTTTTTT.

The chain employs TRBV19 and TRBJ2-1; the match to TRBD2 covers 12 bases. Trimming removed 4 bases from V and 9 bases from J; junction bases left unmatched: 10. The germline V gene has CDR1 LNHDA and CDR2 SQIVND (reference sequence). This CDR3 has 16 residues. CDR3 residues: CASSRVGTSGHGEQFF. CDR3 DNA sequence: TGTGCCAGTAGTAGAGTCGGGACTAGCGGGCACGGTGAGCAGTTCTTC.